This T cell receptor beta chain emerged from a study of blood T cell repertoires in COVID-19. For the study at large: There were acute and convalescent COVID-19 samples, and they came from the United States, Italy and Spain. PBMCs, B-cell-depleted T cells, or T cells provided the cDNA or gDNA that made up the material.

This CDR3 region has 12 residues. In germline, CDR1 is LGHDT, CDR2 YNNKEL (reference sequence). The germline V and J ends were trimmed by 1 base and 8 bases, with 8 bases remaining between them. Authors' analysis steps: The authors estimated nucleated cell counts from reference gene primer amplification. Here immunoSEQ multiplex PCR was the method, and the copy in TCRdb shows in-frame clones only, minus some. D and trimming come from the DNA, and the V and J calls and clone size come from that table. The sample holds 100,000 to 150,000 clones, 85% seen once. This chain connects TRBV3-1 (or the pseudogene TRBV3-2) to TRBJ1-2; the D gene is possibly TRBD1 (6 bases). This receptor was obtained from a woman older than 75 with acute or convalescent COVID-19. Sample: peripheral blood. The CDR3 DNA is TGTGCCAGCAGCCAAGTAACAGGGGGCTACACCTTC. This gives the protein CASSQVTGGYTF.